Described below is a single T cell receptor beta chain sequence and its context. Its antigen is as yet unknown. This specimen comes from a study of blood T cells in healthy people across ages. V shed 0 bases and J shed 5 bases, with 16 bases lying between them. The CDR3 runs 16 residues. Germline V gene data show CDR1 as LGHNA and CDR2 as YNFKEQ. General observations from the study: Whereas aged donors had fewer naive CD4+ cells, long-lived donors had more of them and higher diversity.

A J-beta primer mix and a sample-barcoded 5' primer were used in a second PCR of roughly 6 to 12 cycles. TCRdb re-called the 5' RACE reads with MiXCR, one entry per CDR3 protein. This sample has about 1.5 million distinct CDR3 sequences, with 42% found just once. This receptor was taken from a young woman in good health. Sequencing used blood. The chain combines TRBV4-2 with TRBJ1-2, with D hard to call. CDR3 nucleotides: TGTGCCAGCAGCCAAGATAAGGTGGACTATTGGTATGGCTACACCTTC. The encoded protein is CASSQDKVDYWYGYTF.